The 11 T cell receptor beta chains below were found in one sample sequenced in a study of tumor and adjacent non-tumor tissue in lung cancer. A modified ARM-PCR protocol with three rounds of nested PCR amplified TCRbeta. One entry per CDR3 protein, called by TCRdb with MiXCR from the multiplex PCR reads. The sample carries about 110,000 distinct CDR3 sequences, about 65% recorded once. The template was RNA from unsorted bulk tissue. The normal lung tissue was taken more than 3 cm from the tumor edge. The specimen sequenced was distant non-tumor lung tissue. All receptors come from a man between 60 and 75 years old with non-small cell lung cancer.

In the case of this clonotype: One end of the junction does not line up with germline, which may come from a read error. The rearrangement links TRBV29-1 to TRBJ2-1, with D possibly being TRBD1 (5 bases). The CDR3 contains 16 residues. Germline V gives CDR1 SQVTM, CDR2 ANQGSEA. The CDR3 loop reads CGANEATQDGMGEQLF. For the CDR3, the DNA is TGCGGCGCTAACGAGGCCACACAGGATGGCATGGGTGAGCAGCTCTTC.

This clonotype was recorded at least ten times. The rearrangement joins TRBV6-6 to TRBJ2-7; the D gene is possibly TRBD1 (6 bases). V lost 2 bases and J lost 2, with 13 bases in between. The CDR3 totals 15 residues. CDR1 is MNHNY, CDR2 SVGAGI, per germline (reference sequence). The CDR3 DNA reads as TGTGCCAGCAGTTACAACCAGGGGCCCCCCTACGAGCAGTACTTC. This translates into CASSYNQGPPYEQYF.

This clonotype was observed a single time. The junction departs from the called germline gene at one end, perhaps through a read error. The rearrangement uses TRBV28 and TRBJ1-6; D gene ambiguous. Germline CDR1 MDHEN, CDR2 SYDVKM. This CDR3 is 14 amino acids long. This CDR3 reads CVSAPPSGTSPLHF. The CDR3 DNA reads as TGTGTCAGCGCTCCCCCAAGCGGTACTTCACCCCTCCACTTT.

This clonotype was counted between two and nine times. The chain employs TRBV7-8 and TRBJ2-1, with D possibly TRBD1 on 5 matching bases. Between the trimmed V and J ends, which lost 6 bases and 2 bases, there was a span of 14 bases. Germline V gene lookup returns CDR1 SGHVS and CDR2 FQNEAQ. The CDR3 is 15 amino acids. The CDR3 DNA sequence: TGTGCCAGCAGTGGGGCAGTTTCCCCCTACAATGAGCAGTTCTTC. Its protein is CASSGAVSPYNEQFF.

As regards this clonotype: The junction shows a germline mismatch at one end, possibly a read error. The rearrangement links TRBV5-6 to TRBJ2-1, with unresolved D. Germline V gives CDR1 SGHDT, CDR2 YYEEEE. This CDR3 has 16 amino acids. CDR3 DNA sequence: TGTGCCGGCAGCGCCGTACGGACCACGACAAGGAATGAGCAGTTCTTC. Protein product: CAGSAVRTTTRNEQFF.

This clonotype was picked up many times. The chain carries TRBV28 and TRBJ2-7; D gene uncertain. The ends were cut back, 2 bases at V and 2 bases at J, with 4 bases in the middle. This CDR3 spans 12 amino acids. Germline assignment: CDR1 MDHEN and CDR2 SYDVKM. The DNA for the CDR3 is TGTGCCAGCAGTTTAGCTACCTACGAGCAGTACTTC. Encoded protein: CASSLATYEQYF.

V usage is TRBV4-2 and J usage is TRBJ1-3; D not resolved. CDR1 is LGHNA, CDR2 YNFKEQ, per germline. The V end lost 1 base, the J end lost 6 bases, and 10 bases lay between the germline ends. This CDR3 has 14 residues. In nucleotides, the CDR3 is TGTGCCAGCAGCCAAGTGGGCTCTCTAAACACCATATATTTT. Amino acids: CASSQVGSLNTIYF.

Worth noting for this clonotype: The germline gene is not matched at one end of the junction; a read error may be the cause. This CDR3 reads CTSSAQNTGEQFF. DNA for the CDR3: TGTACCAGCAGTGCCCAAAACACCGGGGAGCAGTTTTTT. The chain carries TRBV12-3 or TRBV12-4 and TRBJ2-2; tentatively, D is TRBD2 (5 bases). The CDR3 totals 13 residues.

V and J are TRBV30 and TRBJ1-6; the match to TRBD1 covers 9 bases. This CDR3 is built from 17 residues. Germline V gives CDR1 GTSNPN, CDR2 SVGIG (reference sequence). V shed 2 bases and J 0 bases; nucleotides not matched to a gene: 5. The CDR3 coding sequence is TGTGCCTGGAGTATCGGGACAGGGAGCTCCTATAATTCACCCCTCCACTTT. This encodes CAWSIGTGSSYNSPLHF.

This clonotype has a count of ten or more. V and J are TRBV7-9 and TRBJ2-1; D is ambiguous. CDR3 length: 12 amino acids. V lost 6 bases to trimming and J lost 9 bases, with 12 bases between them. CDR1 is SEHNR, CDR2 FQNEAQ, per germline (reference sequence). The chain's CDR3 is CASSQSDGEQFF. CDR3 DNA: TGTGCCAGCAGTCAATCAGACGGTGAGCAGTTCTTC.

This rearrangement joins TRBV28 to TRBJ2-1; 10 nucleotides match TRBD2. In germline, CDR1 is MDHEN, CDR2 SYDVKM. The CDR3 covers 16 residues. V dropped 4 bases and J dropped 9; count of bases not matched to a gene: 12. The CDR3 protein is CASSSPTSGNWVEQFF. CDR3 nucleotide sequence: TGTGCCAGCAGTTCCCCCACTAGCGGGAACTGGGTTGAGCAGTTCTTC.